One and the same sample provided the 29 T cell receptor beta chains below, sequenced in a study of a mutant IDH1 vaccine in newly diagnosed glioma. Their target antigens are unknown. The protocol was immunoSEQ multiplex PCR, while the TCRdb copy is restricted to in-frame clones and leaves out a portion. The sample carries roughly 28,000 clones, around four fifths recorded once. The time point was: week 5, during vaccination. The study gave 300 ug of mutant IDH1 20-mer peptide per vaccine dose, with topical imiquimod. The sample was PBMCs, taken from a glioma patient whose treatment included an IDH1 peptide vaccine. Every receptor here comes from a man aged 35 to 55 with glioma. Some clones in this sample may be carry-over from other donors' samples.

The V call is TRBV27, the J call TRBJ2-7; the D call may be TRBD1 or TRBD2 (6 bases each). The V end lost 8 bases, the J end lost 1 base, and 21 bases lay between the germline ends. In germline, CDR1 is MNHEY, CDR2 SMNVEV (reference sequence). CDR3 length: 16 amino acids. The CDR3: CASAQSVWRGSYEQYF. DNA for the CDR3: TGTGCCAGCGCGCAATCCGTATGGAGGGGGTCCTACGAGCAGTACTTC.

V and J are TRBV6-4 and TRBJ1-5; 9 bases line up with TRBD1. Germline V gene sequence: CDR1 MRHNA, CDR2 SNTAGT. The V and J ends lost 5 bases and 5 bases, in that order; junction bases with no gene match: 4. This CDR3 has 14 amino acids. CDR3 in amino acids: CASSQDRGDQPQHF. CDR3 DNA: TGTGCCAGCAGTCAGGACAGGGGAGATCAGCCCCAGCATTTT.

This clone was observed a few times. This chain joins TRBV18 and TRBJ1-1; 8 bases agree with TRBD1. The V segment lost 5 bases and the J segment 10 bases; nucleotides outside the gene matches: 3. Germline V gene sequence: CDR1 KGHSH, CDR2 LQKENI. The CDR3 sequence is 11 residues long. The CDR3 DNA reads TGTGCCAGCTCAACCGGACAGGGAGCTTTCTTT. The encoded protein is CASSTGQGAFF.

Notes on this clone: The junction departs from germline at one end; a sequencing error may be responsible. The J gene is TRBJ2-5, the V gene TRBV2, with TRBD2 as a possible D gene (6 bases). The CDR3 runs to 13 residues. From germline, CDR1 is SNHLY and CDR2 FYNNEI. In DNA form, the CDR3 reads TGTGCCACCAGTGGGGACTACCAAGAGACCCAGTACTTC. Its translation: CATSGDYQETQYF.

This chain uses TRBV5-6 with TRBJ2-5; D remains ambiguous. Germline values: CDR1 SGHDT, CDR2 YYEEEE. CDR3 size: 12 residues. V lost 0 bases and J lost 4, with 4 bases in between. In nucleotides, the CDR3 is TGTGCCAGCAGCTTGGAACCAGAGACCCAGTACTTC. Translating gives CASSLEPETQYF.

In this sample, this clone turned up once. The CDR3 loop is CASSQGGDGTTPYGYTF. In DNA, the CDR3 is TGCGCCAGCAGCCAAGGGGGCGACGGGACAACCCCCTATGGCTACACCTTC. The gene calls are TRBV4-1 and TRBJ1-2; D is possibly TRBD1 (6 bases). Germline lookup yields CDR1 MGHRA and CDR2 YSYEKL. This CDR3 region has 17 residues. V lost 1 base to trimming and J lost 4 bases, with 19 bases between them.

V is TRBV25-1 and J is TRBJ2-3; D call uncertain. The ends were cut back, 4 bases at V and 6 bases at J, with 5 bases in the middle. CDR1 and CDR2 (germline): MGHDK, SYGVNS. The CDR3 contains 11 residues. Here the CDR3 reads CASSVGDTQYF. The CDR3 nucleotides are TGTGCCAGCAGTGTGGGGGATACGCAGTATTTT.

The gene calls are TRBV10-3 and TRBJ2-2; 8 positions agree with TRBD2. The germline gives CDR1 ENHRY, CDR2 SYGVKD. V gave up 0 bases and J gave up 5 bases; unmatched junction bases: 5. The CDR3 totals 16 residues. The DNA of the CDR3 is TGTGCCATCAGTGAGTCGAGCGGGGGATCTACCGGGGAGCTGTTTTTT. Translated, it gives CAISESSGGSTGELFF.

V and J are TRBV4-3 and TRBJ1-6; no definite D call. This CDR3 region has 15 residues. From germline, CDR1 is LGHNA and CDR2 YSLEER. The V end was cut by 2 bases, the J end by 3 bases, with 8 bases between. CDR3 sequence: CASSQSYSYNSPLHF. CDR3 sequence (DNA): TGCGCCAGCAGCCAAAGCTACAGCTATAATTCACCCCTCCACTTT.

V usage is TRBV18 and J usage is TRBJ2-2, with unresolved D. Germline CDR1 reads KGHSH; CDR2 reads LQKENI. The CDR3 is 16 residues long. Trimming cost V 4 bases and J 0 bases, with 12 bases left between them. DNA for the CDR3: TGTGCCAGCTCACGGGATACGGCCGCGAACACCGGGGAGCTGTTTTTT. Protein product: CASSRDTAANTGELFF.

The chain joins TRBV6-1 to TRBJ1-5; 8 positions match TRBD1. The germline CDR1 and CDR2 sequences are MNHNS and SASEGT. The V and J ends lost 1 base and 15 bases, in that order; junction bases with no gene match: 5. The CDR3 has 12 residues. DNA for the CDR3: TGTGCCAGCAGTGAAGACCGGGACAGGCGGCATTTT. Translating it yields CASSEDRDRRHF.

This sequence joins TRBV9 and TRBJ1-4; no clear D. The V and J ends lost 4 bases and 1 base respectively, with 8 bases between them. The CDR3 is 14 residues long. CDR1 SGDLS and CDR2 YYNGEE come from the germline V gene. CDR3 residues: CASSPQKTNEKLFF. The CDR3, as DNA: TGTGCCAGCAGCCCCCAGAAAACTAATGAAAAACTGTTTTTT.

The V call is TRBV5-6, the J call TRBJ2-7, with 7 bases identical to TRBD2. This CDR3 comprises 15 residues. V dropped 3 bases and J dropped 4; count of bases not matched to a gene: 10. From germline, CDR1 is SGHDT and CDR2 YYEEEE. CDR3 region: CASSSPAGTLYEQYF. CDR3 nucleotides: TGTGCCAGCAGCTCTCCAGCGGGGACCCTATACGAGCAGTACTTC. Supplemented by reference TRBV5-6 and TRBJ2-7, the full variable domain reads DAGVTQSPTHLIKTRGQQVTLRCSPKSGHDTVSWYQQALGQGPQFIFQYYEEEERQRGNFPDRFSGHQFPNYSSELNVNALLLGDSALYLCASSSPAGTLYEQYFGPGTRLTVT.

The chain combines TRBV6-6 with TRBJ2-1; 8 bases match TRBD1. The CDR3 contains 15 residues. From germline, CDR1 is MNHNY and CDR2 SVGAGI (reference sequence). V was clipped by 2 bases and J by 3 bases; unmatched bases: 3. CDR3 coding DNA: TGTGCCAGCAGTTACCGTGGACAGGGCTACAATGAGCAGTTCTTC. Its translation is CASSYRGQGYNEQFF.

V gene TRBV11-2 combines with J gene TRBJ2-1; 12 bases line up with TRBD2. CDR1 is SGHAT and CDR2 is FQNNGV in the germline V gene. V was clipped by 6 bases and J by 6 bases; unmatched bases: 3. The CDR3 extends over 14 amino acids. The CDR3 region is CASSLAGGLNEQFF. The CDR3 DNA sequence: TGTGCCAGCAGTCTAGCGGGGGGGCTCAATGAGCAGTTCTTC.

The CDR3 bases are TGTGCCAGCAGTGTAACCGCTAACACTGAAGCTTTCTTT. As protein: CASSVTANTEAFF. This sequence joins TRBV2 and TRBJ1-1, with D unclear. The CDR3 has 13 residues. The ends were cut back, 4 bases at V and 2 bases at J, with 8 bases in the middle. The germline gives CDR1 SNHLY, CDR2 FYNNEI.

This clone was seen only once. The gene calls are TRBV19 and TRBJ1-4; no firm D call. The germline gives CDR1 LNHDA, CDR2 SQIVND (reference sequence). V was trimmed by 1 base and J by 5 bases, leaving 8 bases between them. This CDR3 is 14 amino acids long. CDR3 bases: TGTGCCAGTAGTATAGGGGCAGAAAATGAAAAACTGTTTTTT. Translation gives CASSIGAENEKLFF.

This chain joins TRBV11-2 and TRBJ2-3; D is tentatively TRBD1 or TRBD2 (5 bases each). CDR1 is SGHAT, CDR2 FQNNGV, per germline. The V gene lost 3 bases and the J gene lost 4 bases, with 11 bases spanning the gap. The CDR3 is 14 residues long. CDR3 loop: CASSFSGPSDTQYF. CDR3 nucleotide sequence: TGTGCCAGCAGCTTCTCGGGGCCCTCAGATACGCAGTATTTT.

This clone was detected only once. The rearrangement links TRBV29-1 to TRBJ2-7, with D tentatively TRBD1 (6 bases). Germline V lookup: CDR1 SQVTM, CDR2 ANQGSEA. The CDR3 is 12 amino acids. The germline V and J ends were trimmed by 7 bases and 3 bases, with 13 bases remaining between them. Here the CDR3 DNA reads TGCAGCGGGGGACAACTTATCTACGAGCAGTACTTC. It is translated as CSGGQLIYEQYF.

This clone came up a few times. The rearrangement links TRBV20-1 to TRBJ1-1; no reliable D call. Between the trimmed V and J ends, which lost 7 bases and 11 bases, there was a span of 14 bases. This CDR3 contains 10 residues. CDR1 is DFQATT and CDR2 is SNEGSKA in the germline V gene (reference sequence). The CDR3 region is CSVEIGQAFF. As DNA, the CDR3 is TGCAGTGTTGAGATTGGGCAGGCTTTCTTT.

The CDR3 region has the DNA TGTGCCAGCAGTAAGGGGACAGGGACCGAATTAACTAATGAAAAACTGTTTTTT. Translation gives CASSKGTGTELTNEKLFF. This sequence joins TRBV2 and TRBJ1-4; 9 bases are a match to TRBD1. Trimming removed 5 bases from V and 1 base from J; junction bases left unmatched: 11. The CDR3 is 18 amino acids. CDR1 is SNHLY, CDR2 FYNNEI, per germline.

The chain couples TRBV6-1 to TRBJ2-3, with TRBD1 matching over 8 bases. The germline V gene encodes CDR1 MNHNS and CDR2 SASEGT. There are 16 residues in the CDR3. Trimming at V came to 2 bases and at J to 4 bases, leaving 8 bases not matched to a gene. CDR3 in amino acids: CASSEMQGALADTQYF. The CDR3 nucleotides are TGTGCCAGCAGTGAAATGCAGGGGGCGCTGGCAGATACGCAGTATTTT.

In nucleotides, the CDR3 is TGTGCCAGCAGCTTAGGGGGAAACATAGATACGCAGTATTTT. Its translation is CASSLGGNIDTQYF. This rearrangement joins TRBV7-2 to TRBJ2-3; no clear D. Germline V gene data show CDR1 as SGHTA and CDR2 as FQGNSA. V lost 1 base, J lost 5 bases, and 10 bases lay in between. The CDR3 runs to 14 residues.

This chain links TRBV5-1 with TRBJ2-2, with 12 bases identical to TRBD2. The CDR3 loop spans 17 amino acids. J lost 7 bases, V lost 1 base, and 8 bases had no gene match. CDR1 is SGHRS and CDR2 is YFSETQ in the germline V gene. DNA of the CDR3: TGCGCCAGCAGCTTGAGCCTAGCGGGGGGGCCCGGCGGGGAGCTGTTTTTT. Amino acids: CASSLSLAGGPGGELFF.

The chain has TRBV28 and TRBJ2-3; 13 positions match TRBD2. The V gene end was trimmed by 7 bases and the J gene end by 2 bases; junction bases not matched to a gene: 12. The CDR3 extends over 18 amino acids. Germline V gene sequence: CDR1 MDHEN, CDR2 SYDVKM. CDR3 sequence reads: CASKTPFGLAGDTDTQYF. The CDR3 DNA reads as TGTGCCAGCAAAACTCCCTTCGGACTAGCGGGGGACACAGATACGCAGTATTTT. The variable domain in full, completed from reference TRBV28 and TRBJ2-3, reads DVKVTQSSRYLVKRTGEKVFLECVQDMDHENMFWYRQDPGLGLRLIYFSYDVKMKEKGDIPEGYSVSREKKERFSLILESASTNQTSMYLCASKTPFGLAGDTDTQYFGPGTRLTVL.

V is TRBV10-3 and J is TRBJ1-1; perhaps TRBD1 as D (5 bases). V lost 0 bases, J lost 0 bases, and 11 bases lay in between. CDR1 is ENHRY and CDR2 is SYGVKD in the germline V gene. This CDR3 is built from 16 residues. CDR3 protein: CAISESRAGVNTEAFF. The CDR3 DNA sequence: TGTGCCATCAGTGAGTCGAGGGCGGGGGTGAACACTGAAGCTTTCTTT.

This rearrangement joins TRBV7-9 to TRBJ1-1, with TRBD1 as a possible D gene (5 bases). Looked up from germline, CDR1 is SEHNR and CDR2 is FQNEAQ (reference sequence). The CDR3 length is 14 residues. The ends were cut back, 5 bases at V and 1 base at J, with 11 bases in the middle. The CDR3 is CASSLGAENTEAFF. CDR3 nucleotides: TGTGCCAGCAGCCTAGGGGCAGAGAACACTGAAGCTTTCTTT.

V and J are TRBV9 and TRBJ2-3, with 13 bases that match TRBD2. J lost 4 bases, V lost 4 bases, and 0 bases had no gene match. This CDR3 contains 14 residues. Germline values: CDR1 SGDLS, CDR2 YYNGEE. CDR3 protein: CASSTSGRADTQYF. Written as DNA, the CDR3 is TGTGCCAGCAGCACTAGCGGGAGGGCAGATACGCAGTATTTT.

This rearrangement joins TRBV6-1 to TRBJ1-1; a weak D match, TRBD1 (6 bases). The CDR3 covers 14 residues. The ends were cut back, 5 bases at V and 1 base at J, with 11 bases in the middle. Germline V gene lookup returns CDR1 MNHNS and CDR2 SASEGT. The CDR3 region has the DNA TGTGCCAGCAGTCCTCAGGGGTGGAACACTGAAGCTTTCTTT. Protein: CASSPQGWNTEAFF.